This T cell receptor (beta chain) was profiled in a study of blood T cell repertoires in COVID-19. Across the study: Samples taken during acute and convalescent COVID-19 were collected in the United States, Italy and Spain. PBMCs, B-cell-depleted T cells, or T cells provided the cDNA or gDNA that made up the material.

In the authors' methods: Nucleated cell counts were estimated from reference gene primer amplification. Repertoires were generated with immunoSEQ multiplex PCR, while TCRdb's copy carries only in-frame clones and drops some. The V and J calls and the clone size are those of that table, but D and trimming were determined from the DNA. Found here are about 260,000 clones, approximately 87% of them singletons; the top ten hold about 1.6%. This TCR was recovered from a woman in her thirties or forties who had recovered from COVID-19. Sample: peripheral blood.

In nucleotides, the CDR3 is TGTGCCAGTACCGCGAGAAACACCATATATTTT. Translating it yields CASTARNTIYF. The gene calls are TRBV19 and TRBJ1-3; D ambiguous. The CDR3 loop spans 11 amino acids. V was trimmed by 7 bases and J by 5 bases, leaving 6 bases between them. Per germline, CDR1 LNHDA and CDR2 SQIVND (reference sequence).